The 9 T cell receptor beta chains in this list originate from one sample, sequenced in a study of cytomegalovirus exposure and HLA in healthy donors. The table came from immunoSEQ multiplex PCR; TCRdb's copy has only in-frame clones and leaves some out. The sample contains fewer than 120,000 clones, 88% of which appear only once. Material for sequencing was PBMCs. These receptors all stem from a woman in her thirties in good health and CMV-seropositive.

The chain links TRBV7-9 to TRBJ2-7; D gene ambiguous. The germline V gene has CDR1 SEHNR and CDR2 FQNEAQ (reference sequence). V was cut by 5 bases and J by 4 bases, with 9 bases left in between. The CDR3 sequence is 12 residues long. The CDR3 reads CASSLESYEQYF. Here the CDR3 DNA reads TGTGCCAGCAGCCTAGAATCGTACGAGCAGTACTTC.

The V call is TRBV5-6, the J call TRBJ2-3, with TRBD2 matching 7 bases. Germline V gene data show CDR1 as SGHDT and CDR2 as YYEEEE. V lost 4 bases, J lost 2 bases, and 10 bases stayed unmatched. This CDR3 has 16 residues. The CDR3 sequence: CASSGGLLAFTDTQYF. The CDR3 DNA follows: TGTGCCAGCAGCGGGGGTCTACTAGCGTTCACAGATACGCAGTATTTT.

The V gene is TRBV11-2, the J gene TRBJ2-1; tentative D call: TRBD2 (7 bases). The CDR3 has 15 residues. V was trimmed by 4 bases and J by 9 bases, leaving 19 bases between them. Germline CDR1 SGHAT, CDR2 FQNNGV. The CDR3 is CASSSLRGGIGEQFF. CDR3 nucleotide sequence: TGTGCCAGCAGCTCCCTAAGGGGGGGGATAGGTGAGCAGTTCTTC. Complete variable domain (other parts from reference TRBV11-2 and TRBJ2-1): EAGVAQSPRYKIIEKRQSVAFWCNPISGHATLYWYQQILGQGPKLLIQFQNNGVVDDSQLPKDRFSAERLKGVDSTLKIQPAKLEDSAVYLCASSSLRGGIGEQFFGPGTRLTVL.

V gene TRBV9 combines with J gene TRBJ2-2; D is possibly TRBD1 (5 bases). The CDR3 runs 14 residues. Trimming shortened V by 2 bases and J by 1 base, and 6 bases separated the two germline ends. Germline V gene lookup returns CDR1 SGDLS and CDR2 YYNGEE. The CDR3 spells CASSVQGNTGELFF. CDR3 DNA: TGTGCCAGCAGCGTCCAGGGGAACACCGGGGAGCTGTTTTTT. The full variable domain, its missing parts supplied by reference TRBV9 and TRBJ2-2, is DSGVTQTPKHLITATGQRVTLRCSPRSGDLSVYWYQQSLDQGLQFLIQYYNGEERAKGNILERFSAQQFPDLHSELNLSSLELGDSALYFCASSVQGNTGELFFGEGSRLTVL.

The V call is TRBV6-1, the J call TRBJ1-4; 10 bases are a match to TRBD1. Germline lookup yields CDR1 MNHNS and CDR2 SASEGT. J lost 3 bases, V lost 8 bases, and 3 bases had no gene match. CDR3 length: 14 residues. The DNA for the CDR3 is TGTGCCAGCTGGGACAGGGGATCTAATGAAAAACTGTTTTTT. Translating it yields CASWDRGSNEKLFF.

The gene calls are TRBV5-1 and TRBJ2-3; D gene ambiguous. Trimming removed 0 bases from V and 6 bases from J, with 11 bases in between. Per germline, CDR1 SGHRS and CDR2 YFSETQ. CDR3 size: 14 residues. This CDR3 is CASSLAGSSDTQYF. Here the CDR3 DNA reads TGCGCCAGCAGCTTGGCCGGTAGCTCGGATACGCAGTATTTT.

This chain joins TRBV5-4 and TRBJ1-1; D is perhaps TRBD1 (5 bases). Deletions cut 2 bases from V and 4 bases from J, with 15 bases between. CDR1 and CDR2 from the germline V gene are SGHNT and YYREEE (reference sequence). The CDR3 covers 15 residues. The CDR3 region has the DNA TGTGCCAGCAGCTTAAGTCGGATGGGGGGCACTGAAGCTTTCTTT. It encodes CASSLSRMGGTEAFF.

The chain carries TRBV6-5 and TRBJ2-2; D perhaps matches TRBD2 (6 bases). This CDR3 contains 15 residues. V shed 2 bases and J shed 5 bases, with 12 bases lying between them. Germline CDR1 MNHEY, CDR2 SVGAGI. As DNA, the CDR3 is TGTGCCAGCAGTTACGGCGGGGTTGGGACCGGGGAGCTGTTTTTT. Translated: CASSYGGVGTGELFF.

V and J are TRBV6-6 and TRBJ1-4, with no clear D. The CDR3 spans 14 residues. Trimming removed 2 bases from V and 2 bases from J, with 6 bases in between. Germline V lookup: CDR1 MNHNY, CDR2 SVGAGI (reference sequence). The CDR3 protein is CASSYGSTNEKLFF. CDR3 sequence (DNA): TGTGCCAGCAGTTACGGGAGCACTAATGAAAAACTGTTTTTT.